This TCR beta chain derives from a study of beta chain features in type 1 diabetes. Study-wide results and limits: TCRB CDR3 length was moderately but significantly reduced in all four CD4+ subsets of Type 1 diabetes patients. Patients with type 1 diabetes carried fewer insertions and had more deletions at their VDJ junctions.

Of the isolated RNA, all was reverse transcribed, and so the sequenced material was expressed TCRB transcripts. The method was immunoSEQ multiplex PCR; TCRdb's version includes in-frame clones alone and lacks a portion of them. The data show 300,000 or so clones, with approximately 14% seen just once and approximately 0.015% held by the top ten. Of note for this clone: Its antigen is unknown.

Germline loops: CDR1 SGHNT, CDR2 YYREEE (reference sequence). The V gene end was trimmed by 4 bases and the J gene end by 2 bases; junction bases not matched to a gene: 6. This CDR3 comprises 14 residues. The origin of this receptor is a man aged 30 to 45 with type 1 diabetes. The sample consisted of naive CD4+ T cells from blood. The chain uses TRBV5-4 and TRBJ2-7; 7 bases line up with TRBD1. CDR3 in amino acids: CASSANRGPYEQYF. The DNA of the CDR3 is TGTGCCAGCAGCGCCAACAGGGGTCCCTACGAGCAGTACTTC.